The 25 T cell receptor beta chains reported below all come from one sample, sequenced in a study of shared clonotypes between healthy human individuals. Assay used: immunoSEQ multiplex PCR; TCRdb lists only in-frame clones, some missing. The table lists nearly 2 million clones, approximately 94% of them singletons. Naive CD8 cells lacked CD45RO and underwent positive selection for CCR7, leaving out terminally differentiated effector memory CD45RA+ cells. The specimen sequenced was naive CD8+ T cells sorted from blood. The receptors derive from a man younger than 35 in good health.

The genes are TRBV2 and TRBJ2-7; tentatively, D is TRBD2 (7 bases). CDR1 is SNHLY, CDR2 FYNNEI, per germline. The length of the CDR3 is 16 residues. Trimming left V 1 base short and J 5 bases short, with 18 bases between. The CDR3 sequence is CASSEEGGGARNEQYF. CDR3 in DNA: TGTGCCAGCAGTGAAGAGGGTGGGGGGGCCAGGAACGAGCAGTACTTC.

The rearrangement joins TRBV5-8 to TRBJ2-1; D remains ambiguous. CDR3 length: 14 amino acids. V lost 1 base, J lost 4 bases, and 9 bases lay in between. Germline values: CDR1 SGHTS, CDR2 YDEGEE. This CDR3 is CASSLIVGYNEQFF. The CDR3 DNA sequence: TGTGCCAGCAGCTTGATTGTCGGTTACAATGAGCAGTTCTTC.

The chain has TRBV2 and TRBJ2-7; D not certain. This CDR3 is 15 amino acids long. In germline, CDR1 is SNHLY, CDR2 FYNNEI. The V end was cut by 4 bases, the J end by 1 base, with 14 bases between. CDR3 region: CASSAGESPSYEQYF. CDR3 DNA: TGTGCCAGCAGTGCTGGGGAAAGCCCATCCTACGAGCAGTACTTC.

Concerning this clone itself: This CDR3 is also generated by other DNA sequences in the sample. The V gene is TRBV28, the J gene TRBJ2-7; the D gene is possibly TRBD2 (5 bases). V was pared by 3 bases and J by 4 bases, with 10 bases between. CDR1 and CDR2 (germline): MDHEN, SYDVKM. The CDR3 is 13 residues long. This CDR3 reads CASSFTGLYEQYF. CDR3 nucleotide sequence: TGTGCCAGCAGTTTTACGGGATTGTACGAGCAGTACTTC.

As concerns this clone: Other nucleotide sequences in the sample specify the same CDR3. The chain carries TRBV28 and TRBJ1-4; 8 bases match TRBD1. The CDR3 totals 14 residues. The germline gives CDR1 MDHEN, CDR2 SYDVKM. The J segment lost 7 bases and the V segment lost 5 bases, leaving 6 bases of the junction unmatched. The CDR3 nucleotides are TGTGCCAGCAGTCCAGGGGGCGAAGGTGAAAAACTGTTTTTT. This encodes CASSPGGEGEKLFF.

This chain links TRBV6-1 with TRBJ1-1, with a tentative D call TRBD1 (5 bases). Germline CDR1 and CDR2: MNHNS and SASEGT. This CDR3 comprises 14 residues. V lost 6 bases and J 4 bases, leaving 15 bases between the germline ends. CDR3 in DNA: TGTGCCAGCAGCGACGAGGGGTTAGGCACTGAAGCTTTCTTT. Its translation: CASSDEGLGTEAFF.

This chain joins TRBV7-2 and TRBJ2-7; possible D gene TRBD2, 6 bases. This CDR3 region has 14 residues. Germline-derived CDR1 and CDR2 are SGHTA and FQGNSA. Trimming took 3 bases from V and 3 from J, leaving 12 bases between them. The CDR3 DNA is TGTGCCAGCAGCTTCGTAGGGACTCTCTACGAGCAGTACTTC. Its protein product is CASSFVGTLYEQYF.

The rearrangement uses TRBV29-1 and TRBJ2-7, with D possibly being TRBD1 (5 bases). Germline-derived CDR1 and CDR2 are SQVTM and ANQGSEA. The CDR3 has 13 residues. V lost 7 bases to trimming and J lost 2 bases, with 15 bases between them. This chain's CDR3 is CSALTVSTYEQYF. The CDR3 nucleotides read TGCAGCGCCCTGACAGTGAGTACCTACGAGCAGTACTTC.

The chain carries TRBV6-1 and TRBJ1-2; D might be TRBD1 (5 bases). Germline CDR1 MNHNS, CDR2 SASEGT. This CDR3 is built from 14 residues. V was clipped by 2 bases and J by 4 bases, with 11 bases between them. The CDR3 loop is CASSERGGSYGYTF. The CDR3 DNA reads as TGTGCCAGCAGTGAACGCGGGGGTAGCTATGGCTACACCTTC.

This clone has only one observation. This may stem from a read error, because a much larger clone lies one nucleotide away. This chain connects TRBV30 to TRBJ2-5; 7 nucleotides align to TRBD1. This CDR3 contains 13 residues. The germline CDR1 and CDR2 sequences are GTSNPN and SVGIG (reference sequence). V lost 5 bases and J lost 7; bases outside the gene matches: 10. CDR3 in amino acids: CAWGTGTEGTQYF. In DNA form, the CDR3 reads TGTGCCTGGGGGACCGGGACAGAAGGGACCCAGTACTTC.

This chain connects TRBV6-6 to TRBJ2-5, with 10 bases aligning to TRBD2. There are 14 residues in the CDR3. Trimming at V came to 6 bases and at J to 5 bases, leaving 6 bases not matched to a gene. Looked up from germline, CDR1 is MNHNY and CDR2 is SVGAGI (reference sequence). CDR3 loop: CASSLLAGYETQYF. Written as DNA, the CDR3 is TGTGCCAGCAGCCTACTAGCGGGATATGAGACCCAGTACTTC.

About this clone: Within the sample, other DNA sequences also encode this same CDR3. This chain uses TRBV4-1 with TRBJ2-7; 11 positions match TRBD1. Germline assignment: CDR1 MGHRA and CDR2 YSYEKL. The V and J ends lost 0 bases and 2 bases, in that order; junction bases with no gene match: 3. The CDR3 has 16 residues. The CDR3 is CASSQDPGQGAYEQYF. For the CDR3, the DNA is TGCGCCAGCAGCCAAGATCCGGGACAGGGGGCCTACGAGCAGTACTTC.

This clone was observed a single time. This sequence joins TRBV4-1 and TRBJ2-7; D may correspond to TRBD1 or TRBD2 (7 bases each). This CDR3 has 14 amino acids. With 6 bases removed from V and 3 bases from J, the gap between germline ends came to 15 bases. The germline V gene has CDR1 MGHRA and CDR2 YSYEKL. The CDR3 coding sequence is TGCGCCAGCAGTCCGACAGGGACTAACTACGAGCAGTACTTC. It codes for CASSPTGTNYEQYF.

The CDR3 nucleotides read TGTGCCAGCAGCTCCGGACTAGCGGGAGACACAGATACGCAGTATTTT. As protein: CASSSGLAGDTDTQYF. The chain uses TRBV5-6 and TRBJ2-3; TRBD2 agrees at 13 bases. In germline, CDR1 is SGHDT, CDR2 YYEEEE. CDR3 length equals 16 residues. V lost 3 bases, J lost 2 bases, and 3 bases stayed unmatched.

The V and J genes are TRBV27 and TRBJ1-2, with TRBD1 identical over 7 bases. V was clipped by 6 bases and J by 4 bases; unmatched bases: 8. The CDR3 runs to 14 residues. Germline V gene lookup returns CDR1 MNHEY and CDR2 SMNVEV (reference sequence). CDR3 in DNA: TGTGCCAGCAGCCCGACAGGGTTCTTCTATGGCTACACCTTC. Translating it yields CASSPTGFFYGYTF.

This chain connects TRBV5-1 to TRBJ1-2; TRBD1 agrees at 7 bases. Per germline, CDR1 SGHRS and CDR2 YFSETQ. The CDR3 loop spans 14 amino acids. The V segment lost 4 bases and the J segment 4 bases; nucleotides outside the gene matches: 7. This CDR3 reads CASSGVGGAYGYTF. DNA of the CDR3: TGCGCCAGCAGCGGTGTAGGGGGCGCCTATGGCTACACCTTC.

J is TRBJ2-7 and V is TRBV10-3; 10 bases line up with TRBD1. Germline V gene sequence: CDR1 ENHRY, CDR2 SYGVKD. Germline trimming cut 3 bases from V and 3 bases from J; bases unmatched to any gene: 5. CDR3 length: 15 residues. In nucleotides, the CDR3 is TGTGCCATCAGTGAAAAGGGGACAGGGGACTACGAGCAGTACTTC. This codes for CAISEKGTGDYEQYF.

The genes are TRBV2 and TRBJ1-4; no reliable D call. CDR3 length equals 13 residues. V was pared by 8 bases and J by 0 bases, with 7 bases between. Per germline, CDR1 SNHLY and CDR2 FYNNEI. CDR3 region: CASGETTNEKLFF. The CDR3 region has the DNA TGTGCCAGCGGCGAGACAACTAATGAAAAACTGTTTTTT. The whole variable domain, filled in from reference TRBV2 and TRBJ1-4, reads EPEVTQTPSHQVTQMGQEVILRCVPISNHLYFYWYRQILGQKVEFLVSFYNNEISEKSEIFDDQFSVERPDGSNFTLKIRSTKLEDSAMYFCASGETTNEKLFFGSGTQLSVL.

The V gene is TRBV27, the J gene TRBJ2-1; tentatively, D is TRBD2 (6 bases). The CDR3 spans 15 residues. Per germline, CDR1 MNHEY and CDR2 SMNVEV (reference sequence). V lost 8 bases to trimming and J lost 0 bases, with 14 bases between them. As DNA, the CDR3 is TGTGCCAGCGGCCCGGGGGTGAGCTCCTACAATGAGCAGTTCTTC. This sequence encodes CASGPGVSSYNEQFF.

V gene TRBV30 combines with J gene TRBJ2-3; D might be TRBD1 or TRBD2, each matching 5 bases. Trimming took off 2 bases at V and 4 bases at J, with 16 bases between the two ends. The CDR3 sequence is 15 residues long. In germline, CDR1 is GTSNPN, CDR2 SVGIG (reference sequence). The CDR3 loop is CAWSPGTSGADTQYF. The CDR3 nucleotides read TGTGCCTGGAGTCCCGGGACCTCTGGGGCAGATACGCAGTATTTT.

The chain is built from TRBV29-1 and TRBJ1-2, with D possibly TRBD1 on 6 matching bases. V lost 0 bases to trimming and J lost 1 base, with 9 bases between them. CDR3 length: 14 amino acids. Germline lookup yields CDR1 SQVTM and CDR2 ANQGSEA. CDR3 protein: CSVEDVQGNYGYTF. In nucleotides, the CDR3 is TGCAGCGTTGAAGACGTACAGGGTAACTATGGCTACACCTTC.

V usage is TRBV25-1 and J usage is TRBJ2-3; D possibly corresponds to TRBD2 (5 bases). Trimming shortened V by 2 bases and J by 0 bases, and 6 bases separated the two germline ends. The length of the CDR3 is 14 residues. CDR1 is MGHDK and CDR2 is SYGVNS in the germline V gene. In DNA form, the CDR3 reads TGTGCCAGCAGTGAAGGAGGAAGCACAGATACGCAGTATTTT. It codes for CASSEGGSTDTQYF.

The V and J genes are TRBV27 and TRBJ2-7, with unresolved D. Trimming removed 6 bases from V and 2 bases from J, with 8 bases in between. The germline CDR1 and CDR2 sequences are MNHEY and SMNVEV (reference sequence). This CDR3 is 12 amino acids long. The CDR3 DNA is TGTGCCAGCAGCCCCTCTGCCTACGAGCAGTACTTC. Protein product: CASSPSAYEQYF.

J is TRBJ2-5 and V is TRBV5-1; TRBD1 agrees at 9 bases. The V gene end was trimmed by 0 bases and the J gene end by 5 bases; junction bases not matched to a gene: 11. The length of the CDR3 is 17 residues. The germline V gene encodes CDR1 SGHRS and CDR2 YFSETQ. The CDR3 is CASSLDLRDREWETQYF. The CDR3 coding sequence is TGCGCCAGCAGCTTGGATCTCCGGGACAGGGAGTGGGAGACCCAGTACTTC.

The chain is built from TRBV19 and TRBJ2-2, with D unclear. Germline CDR1 is LNHDA and CDR2 is SQIVND (reference sequence). CDR3 length: 14 amino acids. V was trimmed by 4 bases and J by 8 bases, leaving 14 bases between them. The CDR3 protein is CASSSGERAGELFF. The DNA of the CDR3 is TGTGCCAGTAGTAGTGGGGAAAGGGCGGGGGAGCTGTTTTTT.